This TCR beta chain was documented in a study of OX40 agonist ivuxolimab in advanced cancers. Measured with immunoSEQ multiplex PCR; TCRdb has only the in-frame clones, and not every one. The top ten clones hold approximately 0.22% of a sample with about 88,000 clones, around 83% of them seen once. With regard to this clone: Its target is not known.

Findings of the study overall: Compared with CD4+, CD8+ T cells on average had more expanded clones.

The sequencing here drew on CD4+ or CD8+ T cells sorted from blood, taken in a trial of the OX40 agonist ivuxolimab. This TCR derives from an adult with an advanced solid tumor such as melanoma, head and neck, liver or kidney cancer.

The CDR3 DNA follows: TGTGCCAGCAGCCCTCCCGCTACAGCCCCAACGAACGAGCAGTACTTC. This translates into CASSPPATAPTNEQYF. The J gene is TRBJ2-7, the V gene TRBV13; the D is unclear. CDR1 and CDR2 (germline): PRHDT, FYEKMQ (reference sequence). The V and J ends lost 5 bases and 5 bases respectively, with 22 bases between them. CDR3 length: 16 amino acids.